Following are 30 T cell receptor beta chains from one sample sequenced in a study of cytomegalovirus exposure and HLA in healthy donors. PCR involved 60 Vbeta and 13 Jbeta primers. Method: immunoSEQ multiplex PCR; TCRdb's copy keeps in-frame clones and lacks some. The data contain about 130,000 clones, around 78% of them singletons. Sequenced input: PBMCs. Receptors originate from a man in his forties or fifties in good health and CMV-seronegative.

DNA for the CDR3: TGTGCCAGCAGTTTTAGCGGGAGGGGCCTCTACGAGCAGTACTTC. Its translation is CASSFSGRGLYEQYF. V is TRBV7-2 and J is TRBJ2-7; the match to TRBD2 covers 11 bases. CDR3 length equals 15 residues. Germline CDR1 is SGHTA and CDR2 is FQGNSA. Germline trimming cut 6 bases from V and 3 bases from J; bases unmatched to any gene: 7. The whole variable domain, filled in from reference TRBV7-2 and TRBJ2-7, reads GAGVSQSPSNKVTEKGKDVELRCDPISGHTALYWYRQSLGQGLEFLIYFQGNSAPDKSGLPSDRFSAERTGGSVSTLTIQRTQQEDSAVYLCASSFSGRGLYEQYFGPGTRLTVT.

The CDR3 DNA follows: TGTGCCAGCAGCGAAGGACAGGGGTTACAAGAGACCCAGTACTTC. Protein product: CASSEGQGLQETQYF. V gene TRBV6-6 combines with J gene TRBJ2-5, with 9 nucleotides matching TRBD1. Germline loops: CDR1 MNHNY, CDR2 SVGAGI (reference sequence). The CDR3 spans 15 residues. After removal of 6 bases from V and 2 bases from J, the junction contained 7 bases not matched to a gene.

The chain recombines TRBV7-2 with TRBJ1-2; D is possibly TRBD1 (6 bases). CDR1 and CDR2 from the germline V gene are SGHTA and FQGNSA. V was shortened by 3 bases and J by 2 bases, with 7 bases between the two germline ends. CDR3 size: 13 residues. CDR3 DNA: TGTGCCAGCAGCTTGGGGGCAAACTATGGCTACACCTTC. It codes for CASSLGANYGYTF.

Comments on this clone: One end of the junction does not line up with germline, which may come from a read error. This chain uses TRBV7-7 with TRBJ2-2; no reliable D call. Looked up from germline, CDR1 is SSHAT and CDR2 is FNYEAQ (reference sequence). The CDR3 totals 14 residues. Written as DNA, the CDR3 is TGTGCTAGCAGCTTAGCACTACACACCGGGGAGCTGTTTTTT. Protein: CASSLALHTGELFF.

DNA of the CDR3: TGCGCCAGCAGCCAAGATGGGCTTGGGACAGCATACGAGCAGTACTTC. As protein: CASSQDGLGTAYEQYF. V gene TRBV4-1 combines with J gene TRBJ2-7, with 7 bases aligning to TRBD1. Per germline, CDR1 MGHRA and CDR2 YSYEKL. The CDR3 sequence is 16 residues long. The V segment lost 0 bases and the J segment 4 bases; nucleotides outside the gene matches: 9.

The chain employs TRBV19 and TRBJ2-3, with 7 bases identical to TRBD1. The V and J ends lost 8 bases and 3 bases, in that order; junction bases with no gene match: 8. CDR3 size: 14 residues. Germline CDR1 LNHDA, CDR2 SQIVND (reference sequence). CDR3 in amino acids: CASPPRQGTDTQYF. The CDR3 DNA reads as TGTGCCAGTCCCCCGAGACAGGGAACAGATACGCAGTATTTT.

The gene calls are TRBV7-6 and TRBJ1-1, with a possible D match to TRBD1 (5 bases). CDR1 SGHVS and CDR2 FNYEAQ come from the germline V gene. The CDR3 totals 15 residues. V shed 5 bases and J shed 5 bases, with 18 bases lying between them. CDR3: CASSGRGDPRTEAFF. Written as DNA, the CDR3 is TGTGCCAGCAGCGGCCGGGGGGATCCAAGGACTGAAGCTTTCTTT.

This chain uses TRBV9 with TRBJ1-1; no clear D gene. Germline V CDR1 and CDR2: SGDLS, YYNGEE. Deletions cut 3 bases from V and 2 bases from J, with 20 bases between. The CDR3 consists of 17 residues. CDR3 loop: CASSDGRGLAANTEAFF. The CDR3 region has the DNA TGTGCCAGCAGCGACGGACGGGGTTTAGCCGCCAACACTGAAGCTTTCTTT.

The chain combines TRBV14 with TRBJ1-2, with TRBD1 matching over 9 bases. The germline gives CDR1 SGHDN, CDR2 FVKESK. The V segment lost 4 bases and the J segment 6 bases; nucleotides outside the gene matches: 12. The CDR3 covers 16 residues. In DNA form, the CDR3 reads TGTGCCAGCAGCCCCCTTTCGGGACAGGGAGGAAATGGCTACACCTTC. This encodes CASSPLSGQGGNGYTF.

The rearrangement joins TRBV19 to TRBJ1-4; TRBD1 matches 7 bases. This CDR3 comprises 13 residues. The trim removed 4 bases at V and 6 bases at J, leaving 2 bases unmatched. Per the germline V gene, CDR1 is LNHDA and CDR2 is SQIVND (reference sequence). This chain's CDR3 is CASSSDRDEKLFF. The CDR3, as DNA: TGTGCCAGTAGTAGCGACAGGGATGAAAAACTGTTTTTT.

The rearrangement uses TRBV6-1 and TRBJ1-5; 10 positions match TRBD1. The CDR3 has 15 residues. Germline CDR1 and CDR2: MNHNS and SASEGT. The V gene end was trimmed by 5 bases and the J gene end by 2 bases; junction bases not matched to a gene: 3. CDR3 sequence: CASSPGQGGNQPQHF. The DNA for the CDR3 is TGTGCCAGCAGTCCTGGACAGGGGGGCAATCAGCCCCAGCATTTT.

Only one count was recorded for this clone. CDR3 sequence reads: CASSEQGTGYEKLFF. CDR3 in DNA: TGTGCCAGCAGTGAACAAGGGACAGGGTACGAAAAACTGTTTTTT. This sequence joins TRBV2 and TRBJ1-4; TRBD1 matches 9 bases. J lost 8 bases, V lost 2 bases, and 6 bases had no gene match. This CDR3 region has 15 residues. CDR1 is SNHLY, CDR2 FYNNEI, per germline.

V and J are TRBV5-1 and TRBJ2-2; D remains ambiguous. Trimming stripped 0 bases from V and 2 bases from J, with 8 bases between. Looked up from germline, CDR1 is SGHRS and CDR2 is YFSETQ. The CDR3 totals 15 residues. CDR3 region: CASSLGWANTGELFF. The CDR3, as DNA: TGCGCCAGCAGCTTGGGTTGGGCTAACACCGGGGAGCTGTTTTTT.

This chain uses TRBV6-6 with TRBJ1-5; TRBD1 agrees at 12 bases. Unmatched junction bases numbered 3, after V lost 6 bases and J lost 6 bases. Germline assignment: CDR1 MNHNY and CDR2 SVGAGI (reference sequence). The CDR3 length is 14 residues. CDR3 coding DNA: TGTGCCAGCAGGGGACAGGGGGCGAGTCAGCCCCAGCATTTT. Translation gives CASRGQGASQPQHF.

This chain joins TRBV11-1 and TRBJ2-3; the match to TRBD2 covers 9 bases. Germline loops: CDR1 SGHAT, CDR2 FQDESV (reference sequence). CDR3 length: 17 amino acids. J was trimmed by 4 bases and V by 6 bases; bases with no gene match: 14. CDR3 sequence: CASRYGSSGSSADTQYF. The CDR3 DNA is TGTGCCAGCAGATATGGGAGTAGCGGGAGTAGCGCAGATACGCAGTATTTT.

V usage is TRBV10-3 and J usage is TRBJ2-5, with D unresolved. Germline V CDR1 and CDR2: ENHRY, SYGVKD. Deletions cut 10 bases from V and 5 bases from J, with 20 bases between. The CDR3 runs to 14 residues. CDR3 amino acids: CATENVESGETQYF. The CDR3, as DNA: TGTGCCACCGAAAATGTCGAATCCGGGGAGACCCAGTACTTC.

The J gene is TRBJ1-1, the V gene TRBV5-1; maybe TRBD1 (6 bases). CDR1 and CDR2 from the germline V gene are SGHRS and YFSETQ. CDR3 length: 14 amino acids. V lost 4 bases to trimming and J lost 2 bases, with 12 bases between them. The CDR3 bases are TGCGCCAGCAGCACAACAGGGAGAAACACTGAAGCTTTCTTT. Its translation: CASSTTGRNTEAFF.

This clone was observed a handful of times. V is TRBV18 and J is TRBJ1-1; no definite D call. V shed 4 bases and J shed 1 base, with 10 bases lying between them. CDR3 length: 14 amino acids. The V gene's germline CDR1 is KGHSH and CDR2 LQKENI. The DNA for the CDR3 is TGTGCCAGCTCACAGGGTAGCGGGAACACTGAAGCTTTCTTT. The encoded protein is CASSQGSGNTEAFF.

Here the CDR3 reads CSAEPGDYGYTF. CDR3 coding DNA: TGCAGCGCCGAGCCAGGGGACTATGGCTACACCTTC. The chain carries TRBV29-1 and TRBJ1-2; possible D gene TRBD1, 6 bases. Germline V gene sequence: CDR1 SQVTM, CDR2 ANQGSEA. There are 12 residues in the CDR3. V lost 7 bases, J lost 3 bases, and 12 bases lay in between.

On this clone itself: It is unclear where the CDR3 begins or ends on the DNA, so no DNA is shown, and the CDR3 is as TCRdb lists it. This chain joins TRBV5-6 and TRBJ2-5; the table calls TRBD2, which could not be checked here. The CDR3 is 18 residues long, ends included. The germline CDR1 and CDR2 sequences are SGHDT and YYEEEE. The CDR3 loop reads CASSLALGESLYQETQYF.

V gene TRBV4-2 combines with J gene TRBJ2-6; 9 positions match TRBD1. The germline gives CDR1 LGHNA, CDR2 YNFKEQ. This CDR3 has 19 residues. J lost 0 bases, V lost 2 bases, and 8 bases had no gene match. The CDR3 is CASSQRGTGSTSGANVLTF. CDR3 in DNA: TGTGCCAGCAGCCAAAGGGGGACAGGGAGCACCTCTGGGGCCAACGTCCTGACTTTC.

V gene TRBV25-1 combines with J gene TRBJ2-5, with 7 nucleotides matching TRBD1. This CDR3 region has 16 residues. Trimming at V came to 4 bases and at J to 5 bases, leaving 13 bases not matched to a gene. Per the germline V gene, CDR1 is MGHDK and CDR2 is SYGVNS. CDR3 residues: CASSGVDRVGLETQYF. The CDR3 DNA follows: TGTGCCAGCAGTGGGGTCGACAGGGTGGGTTTGGAGACCCAGTACTTC.

The V gene is TRBV5-6, the J gene TRBJ2-7, with 7 bases lining up with TRBD1. The J segment lost 3 bases and the V segment lost 0 bases, leaving 6 bases of the junction unmatched. This CDR3 has 15 residues. CDR1 and CDR2 from the germline V gene are SGHDT and YYEEEE. The CDR3: CASSLETGVVYEQYF. The CDR3 DNA reads TGTGCCAGCAGCTTGGAAACAGGGGTCGTCTACGAGCAGTACTTC.

This rearrangement joins TRBV6-5 to TRBJ1-4; D remains unclear. Trimming took 5 bases from V and 8 from J, leaving 12 bases between them. The CDR3 sequence is 13 residues long. Germline lookup yields CDR1 MNHEY and CDR2 SVGAGI. CDR3 loop: CASSEFAEEKLFF. In DNA, the CDR3 is TGTGCCAGCAGTGAATTCGCGGAAGAAAAACTGTTTTTT.

V and J are TRBV6-5 and TRBJ1-6; D perhaps matches TRBD1 (5 bases). V was trimmed by 11 bases and J by 8 bases, leaving 19 bases between them. Germline values: CDR1 MNHEY, CDR2 SVGAGI. The CDR3 contains 14 residues. DNA for the CDR3: TGTGCCTCCAACACCGGACGGGGGGATTCACCCCTCCACTTT. Its protein is CASNTGRGDSPLHF.

This chain uses TRBV21-1 with TRBJ2-1; TRBD2 is the table's D call and was not checked against the DNA. TRBV21-1 is reported as a pseudogene. This CDR3 contains 17 residues. The CDR3 bases are TGTGCCCCCAGCGGGACTAGCGGGAGGGCCGAAGGTAATGAGCAGTTCTTC. Translating it yields CAPSGTSGRAEGNEQFF.

J is TRBJ2-5 and V is TRBV29-1; 7 nucleotides align to TRBD1. Germline-derived CDR1 and CDR2 are SQVTM and ANQGSEA. The trim removed 3 bases at V and 4 bases at J, leaving 5 bases unmatched. The CDR3 is 13 amino acids. The CDR3 loop is CSVDDAGGETQYF. The CDR3 DNA reads as TGCAGCGTTGATGATGCAGGGGGAGAGACCCAGTACTTC. Complete variable domain (other parts from reference TRBV29-1 and TRBJ2-5): SAVISQKPSRDICQRGTSLTIQCQVDSQVTMMFWYRQQPGQSLTLIATANQGSEATYESGFVIDKFPISRPNLTFSTLTVSNMSPEDSSIYLCSVDDAGGETQYFGPGTRLLVL.

The chain has TRBV29-1 and TRBJ2-3; 11 bases agree with TRBD1. Germline trimming cut 0 bases from V and 4 bases from J; bases unmatched to any gene: 6. The CDR3 totals 16 residues. CDR1 and CDR2 from the germline V gene are SQVTM and ANQGSEA. The CDR3 nucleotides are TGCAGCGTTGAAGATGGACCGGGACAGGGGGCAGATACGCAGTATTTT. Translating gives CSVEDGPGQGADTQYF.

The rearrangement uses TRBV5-4 and TRBJ2-5; 9 positions agree with TRBD2. The CDR3 totals 17 residues. The germline V gene has CDR1 SGHNT and CDR2 YYREEE (reference sequence). J lost 1 base, V lost 4 bases, and 11 bases had no gene match. The CDR3 DNA reads as TGTGCCAGCAGCCCACGGGGCCTAGCGGGGATCCAAGAGACCCAGTACTTC. Amino acids: CASSPRGLAGIQETQYF.

V usage is TRBV5-1 and J usage is TRBJ2-2; 10 bases match TRBD2. Germline lookup yields CDR1 SGHRS and CDR2 YFSETQ. The trim removed 4 bases at V and 4 bases at J, leaving 10 bases unmatched. CDR3 size: 17 residues. The CDR3 DNA follows: TGCGCCAGCAGCCCCGGGGTAGCGGGGGGACTCACCGGGGAGCTGTTTTTT. This codes for CASSPGVAGGLTGELFF.